This entry describes one T cell receptor (beta chain). The sample is drawn from a study of OX40 agonist ivuxolimab in advanced cancers. Assay used: immunoSEQ multiplex PCR; TCRdb lists only in-frame clones, some missing. The table includes about 36,000 clones, less than 80% detected once. Deletions cut 8 bases from V and 7 bases from J, with 12 bases between. The CDR3 covers 13 residues. Germline V lookup: CDR1 MNHEY, CDR2 SMNVEV (reference sequence). Sequencing was performed on CD4+ or CD8+ T cells sorted from blood, taken in a trial of the OX40 agonist ivuxolimab. V gene TRBV27 combines with J gene TRBJ1-6; D might be TRBD1 (6 bases). The TCR was taken from an adult with an advanced solid tumor such as melanoma, head and neck, liver or kidney cancer. CDR3 DNA sequence: TGTGCCAGCGGAGACAGGATGAATTCACCCCTCCACTTT. Amino acids: CASGDRMNSPLHF.